Listed here are 11 T cell receptor beta chains from one sample, sequenced in a study of T cell repertoires in cytomegalovirus infection. TCRdb reanalysed the reads using MiXCR and keeps one entry per CDR3 protein. The sample carries approximately 240,000 distinct CDR3 sequences, over 9% recorded once. Sequencing input: PBMCs. The receptors stem from a human donor in good health (CMV status not recorded). Some clones in this sample may be carry-over from other donors' samples.

The chain uses TRBV27 and TRBJ1-1; tentative D call: TRBD1 (5 bases). This CDR3 is 14 amino acids long. The germline gives CDR1 MNHEY, CDR2 SMNVEV (reference sequence). Between the trimmed V and J ends, which lost 6 bases and 1 base, there was a span of 12 bases. The CDR3 nucleotides are TGTGCCAGCAGAGCCGGCGGGGGGAACACTGAAGCTTTCTTT. Encoded protein: CASRAGGGNTEAFF.

This clonotype has more than one count but fewer than ten. V is TRBV3-1 and J is TRBJ2-5; 12 bases are shared with TRBD1. Germline V gene sequence: CDR1 LGHDT, CDR2 YNNKEL (reference sequence). After removal of 4 bases from V and 6 bases from J, the junction contained 6 bases not matched to a gene. This CDR3 has 15 residues. In nucleotides, the CDR3 is TGTGCCAGCAGCCCCGGGACAGGGGGCGCGAAGACCCAGTACTTC. It is translated as CASSPGTGGAKTQYF.

Ten or more counts support this clonotype. The chain employs TRBV7-2 and TRBJ2-7, with D possibly being TRBD2 (5 bases). The V gene's germline CDR1 is SGHTA and CDR2 FQGNSA. The CDR3 loop spans 16 amino acids. Trimming pared 4 bases from V and 1 base from J, leaving 17 bases between. This CDR3 is CASSSDGPGFSYEQYF. In DNA form, the CDR3 reads TGTGCCAGCAGCTCAGACGGACCGGGGTTTTCCTACGAGCAGTACTTC.

This chain connects TRBV15 to TRBJ2-4; 7 bases line up with TRBD2. This CDR3 region has 13 residues. V was clipped by 5 bases and J by 15 bases; unmatched bases: 13. CDR1 is LNHNV and CDR2 is YYDKDF in the germline V gene (reference sequence). Written as DNA, the CDR3 is TGTGCCACCAGCCAATCCGCAGCGGGAAGAAGGTACTTC. It specifies CATSQSAAGRRYF. The full variable domain, its missing parts supplied by reference TRBV15 and TRBJ2-4, is DAMVIQNPRYQVTQFGKPVTLSCSQTLNHNVMYWYQQKSSQAPKLLFHYYDKDFNNEADTPDNFQSRRPNTSFCFLDIRSPGLGDTAMYLCATSQSAAGRRYFGAGTRLSVL.

This clonotype was picked up many times. This chain uses TRBV27 with TRBJ2-3; D could derive from TRBD1 or TRBD2 (5 bases each). The germline V and J ends were trimmed by 7 bases and 3 bases, with 23 bases remaining between them. Germline CDR1 reads MNHEY; CDR2 reads SMNVEV (reference sequence). This CDR3 comprises 17 residues. CDR3 in amino acids: CASTTRDPGEGTDTQYF. The CDR3 region has the DNA TGTGCCAGCACCACCCGGGACCCAGGAGAGGGTACAGATACGCAGTATTTT.

V is TRBV5-1 and J is TRBJ2-7, with 7 nucleotides matching TRBD1. The V segment lost 1 base and the J segment 0 bases; nucleotides outside the gene matches: 7. Germline CDR1 is SGHRS and CDR2 is YFSETQ. The CDR3 covers 16 residues. The CDR3 sequence is CASSLSAGTASYEQYF. The CDR3 nucleotides are TGCGCCAGCAGCTTGAGCGCCGGGACAGCCTCCTACGAGCAGTACTTC.

Ten or more counts support this clonotype. The CDR3 nucleotides are TGTGCCATCGACGGGGGAGGCCAAGGGGAGACCCAGTACTTC. Translated: CAIDGGGQGETQYF. The chain recombines TRBV28 with TRBJ2-5; a weak D match, TRBD2 (6 bases). Germline assignment: CDR1 MDHEN and CDR2 SYDVKM. This CDR3 has 14 amino acids. The V and J ends lost 10 bases and 5 bases respectively, with 20 bases between them.

Remarks on this clonotype: A much more abundant neighbour one base away suggests this may be a read error. The chain couples TRBV29-1 to TRBJ1-2, with 7 bases fitting TRBD1. V lost 4 bases and J lost 8; bases outside the gene matches: 19. This CDR3 spans 16 amino acids. In germline, CDR1 is SQVTM, CDR2 ANQGSEA. The CDR3 spells CSVGGTRDSTPNGYTF. Written as DNA, the CDR3 is TGCAGCGTTGGGGGGACTCGGGACAGTACCCCGAACGGCTACACCTTC.

The chain employs TRBV2 and TRBJ2-7; D could derive from TRBD1 or TRBD2 (5 bases each). This CDR3 comprises 12 residues. V was cut by 8 bases and J by 5 bases, with 13 bases left in between. Germline V gives CDR1 SNHLY, CDR2 FYNNEI. The CDR3 nucleotides are TGTGCCAGCGCGAGGGGCAGGGACGAGCAGTACTTC. Protein sequence: CASARGRDEQYF. The full variable domain, with the rest looked up from reference TRBV2 and TRBJ2-7, is EPEVTQTPSHQVTQMGQEVILRCVPISNHLYFYWYRQILGQKVEFLVSFYNNEISEKSEIFDDQFSVERPDGSNFTLKIRSTKLEDSAMYFCASARGRDEQYFGPGTRLTVT.

This clonotype was seen a few times. This rearrangement joins TRBV6-2 or TRBV6-3 to TRBJ2-7, with TRBD1 identical over 10 bases. V dropped 7 bases and J dropped 7; count of bases not matched to a gene: 10. Germline values: CDR1 MNHEY, CDR2 SVGEGT. This CDR3 contains 14 residues. The CDR3 region is CASTILPGQGEQYF. In DNA form, the CDR3 reads TGTGCCAGCACAATACTTCCGGGACAGGGGGAGCAGTACTTC.

This clonotype has only a few counts. The chain recombines TRBV20-1 with TRBJ2-1, with 8 bases identical to TRBD2. The CDR3 has 19 amino acids. V dropped 4 bases and J dropped 5; count of bases not matched to a gene: 22. The germline V gene encodes CDR1 DFQATT and CDR2 SNEGSKA (reference sequence). The CDR3 DNA is TGCAGTGCTAAGCGGCAGGGTTTGGGGGGACTAGGGAAAAACAATGAGCAGTTCTTC. Its translation is CSAKRQGLGGLGKNNEQFF.